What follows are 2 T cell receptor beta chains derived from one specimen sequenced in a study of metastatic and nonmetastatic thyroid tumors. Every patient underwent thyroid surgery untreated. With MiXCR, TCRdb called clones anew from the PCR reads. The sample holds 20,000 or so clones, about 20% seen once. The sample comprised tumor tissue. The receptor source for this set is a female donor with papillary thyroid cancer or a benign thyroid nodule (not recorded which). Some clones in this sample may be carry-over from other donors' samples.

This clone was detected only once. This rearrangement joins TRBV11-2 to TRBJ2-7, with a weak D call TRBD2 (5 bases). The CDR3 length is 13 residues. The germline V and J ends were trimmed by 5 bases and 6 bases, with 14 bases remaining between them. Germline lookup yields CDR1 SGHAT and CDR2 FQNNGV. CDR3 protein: CASSPGGSFEQYF. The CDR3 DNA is TGTGCCAGCAGCCCCGGCGGGTCGTTCGAGCAGTACTTC.

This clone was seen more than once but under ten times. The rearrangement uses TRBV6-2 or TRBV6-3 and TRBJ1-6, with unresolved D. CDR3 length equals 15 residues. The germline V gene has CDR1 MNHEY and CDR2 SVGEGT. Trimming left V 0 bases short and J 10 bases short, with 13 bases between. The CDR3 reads CASSYSAGNISPLHF. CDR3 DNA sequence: TGTGCCAGCAGTTACTCGGCGGGCAATATCTCACCCCTCCACTTT.